This T cell receptor beta chain was sequenced in a study of T cells in Graves' hyperthyroidism and ophthalmopathy. The V gene lost 3 bases and the J gene lost 0 bases, with 10 bases spanning the gap. Germline V CDR1 and CDR2: MNHNS, SASEGT. This CDR3 spans 15 amino acids. The investigators amplified TCR beta CDR3 regions from RNA transcripts. The TCR CDR3 first-round RT-PCR relied on the HTBI primer set. TCRdb reanalysed the multiplex PCR reads using MiXCR and keeps one entry per CDR3 protein. Found here are about 380,000 distinct CDR3 sequences, roughly 14% of them singletons; the top ten hold about a fifth.

The rearrangement links TRBV6-1 to TRBJ2-3; no reliable D call. Sequenced material: blood. The clonotype originates from a man aged 25 to 45 with Graves' hyperthyroidism that later progressed to Graves' ophthalmopathy. For the CDR3, the DNA is TGTGCCAGCAGTGAGGTTAGCCCTAGCACAGATACGCAGTATTTT. Its translation: CASSEVSPSTDTQYF.